Shown below are 15 T cell receptor beta chains from a single sample sequenced in a study of blood T cell repertoires in COVID-19. Here immunoSEQ multiplex PCR was the method, and the copy in TCRdb shows in-frame clones only, minus some. The profile covers roughly 200,000 clones, with approximately 87% appearing a single time and 3% to 3.5% taken by the ten largest. Sequences were obtained from PBMCs or T cells enriched from blood (not recorded which). These receptors were collected from a woman between 45 and 65 years old in a cohort exposed to, infected with or recovered from COVID-19 (not recorded which).

The chain combines TRBV21-1 with TRBJ2-2; the DNA was not compared with TRBD2, the D call given in the table. TRBV21-1 is recorded as a pseudogene. This CDR3 is 16 amino acids long. The CDR3: CASSKGGRINTGELFF. CDR3 nucleotide sequence: TGTGCCAGCAGCAAAGGCGGTAGGATAAACACCGGGGAGCTGTTTTTT.

The genes are TRBV7-2 and TRBJ1-2; 9 positions match TRBD1. The CDR3 consists of 14 residues. The V segment lost 5 bases and the J segment 5 bases; nucleotides outside the gene matches: 6. Germline lookup yields CDR1 SGHTA and CDR2 FQGNSA. CDR3 nucleotide sequence: TGTGCCAGCAGCAAGACAGGGGGTGGTTATGGCTACACCTTC. Its protein is CASSKTGGGYGYTF.

V and J are TRBV5-4 and TRBJ2-1, with 10 bases that match TRBD1. Germline V gives CDR1 SGHNT, CDR2 YYREEE (reference sequence). The CDR3 extends over 15 amino acids. V lost 4 bases to trimming and J lost 5 bases; unmatched junction nucleotides: 6. The CDR3 is CASSQGGTGDNEQFF. DNA for the CDR3: TGTGCCAGCAGCCAGGGAGGGACAGGGGACAATGAGCAGTTCTTC.

The CDR3 DNA is TGTGCCTGGAGTGTACGACAGGGAGACCAGCCCCAGCATTTT. Protein sequence: CAWSVRQGDQPQHF. The V and J genes are TRBV30 and TRBJ1-5; TRBD1 agrees at 7 bases. The CDR3 is 14 residues long. With V trimmed by 0 bases and J by 7 bases, 6 bases remained unmatched. The V gene's germline CDR1 is GTSNPN and CDR2 SVGIG (reference sequence).

Only one count was recorded for this clone. The chain joins TRBV3-1 (or the pseudogene TRBV3-2) to TRBJ2-1, with 12 positions matching TRBD2. The CDR3 sequence is 15 residues long. Germline loops: CDR1 LGHDT, CDR2 YNNKEL (reference sequence). J gave up 3 bases and V 3 bases, and 0 bases lay outside the gene matches. CDR3 DNA: TGTGCCAGCAGCCAGACTAGCGGGGGCTACAATGAGCAGTTCTTC. Translation: CASSQTSGGYNEQFF.

V gene TRBV19 combines with J gene TRBJ1-5; D perhaps matches TRBD1 (5 bases). The germline V gene encodes CDR1 LNHDA and CDR2 SQIVND (reference sequence). The CDR3 runs to 13 residues. V lost 6 bases to trimming and J lost 5 bases, with 11 bases between them. The CDR3 DNA reads as TGTGCCAGTAGGGACACCCGGCATCAGCCCCAGCATTTT. It translates to CASRDTRHQPQHF.

The genes are TRBV20-1 and TRBJ2-1; the D gene is possibly TRBD1 (6 bases). Germline V gene data show CDR1 as DFQATT and CDR2 as SNEGSKA (reference sequence). Between the trimmed V and J ends, which lost 3 bases and 6 bases, there was a span of 27 bases. The CDR3 runs 18 residues. CDR3 DNA: TGCAGTGCTAGTTTTAATCCAGCAGGGGCAGGGTTGGCCAATGAGCAGTTCTTC. It encodes CSASFNPAGAGLANEQFF.

The chain has TRBV3-1 (or the pseudogene TRBV3-2) and TRBJ2-5, with 7 nucleotides matching TRBD1. The CDR3 loop spans 13 amino acids. With V trimmed by 4 bases and J by 6 bases, 5 bases remained unmatched. Germline loops: CDR1 LGHDT, CDR2 YNNKEL (reference sequence). CDR3 sequence: CASSLGQAQTQYF. The CDR3 nucleotides read TGTGCCAGCAGCCTAGGACAGGCACAGACCCAGTACTTC.

This chain links TRBV30 with TRBJ1-2; TRBD1 matches at 7 bases. This CDR3 is 14 amino acids long. The germline CDR1 and CDR2 sequences are GTSNPN and SVGIG (reference sequence). J was trimmed by 8 bases and V by 0 bases; bases with no gene match: 9. CDR3 loop: CAWSVDIGGGGYTF. The DNA for the CDR3 is TGTGCCTGGAGTGTAGATATTGGAGGGGGCGGCTACACCTTC.

This chain links TRBV4-3 with TRBJ1-2, with D possibly matching TRBD1 (5 bases). The CDR3 has 14 amino acids. The germline gives CDR1 LGHNA, CDR2 YSLEER. V shed 1 base and J shed 8 bases, with 14 bases lying between them. CDR3 region: CASSQVRGWEGYTF. CDR3 DNA sequence: TGCGCCAGCAGCCAAGTGCGGGGGTGGGAAGGCTACACCTTC.

The rearrangement uses TRBV30 and TRBJ2-3; 8 nucleotides line up with TRBD2. Germline trimming cut 2 bases from V and 1 base from J; bases unmatched to any gene: 11. Germline V gene lookup returns CDR1 GTSNPN and CDR2 SVGIG (reference sequence). This CDR3 has 17 residues. This CDR3 is CAWSTFIRGGGTDTQYF. The CDR3 DNA is TGTGCCTGGAGTACTTTTATTCGGGGGGGAGGCACAGATACGCAGTATTTT.

The chain uses TRBV30 and TRBJ1-5; a possible D gene is TRBD1 (6 bases). This CDR3 region has 14 residues. Trimming removed 2 bases at V and 2 bases at J, with 10 bases between. CDR1 is GTSNPN, CDR2 SVGIG, per germline (reference sequence). The CDR3 here is CAWSQGWGNQPQHF. The CDR3 region has the DNA TGTGCCTGGAGTCAGGGGTGGGGCAATCAGCCCCAGCATTTT.

The chain is built from TRBV6-6 and TRBJ1-3; 7 nucleotides align to TRBD1. This CDR3 region has 14 residues. The V gene end was trimmed by 4 bases and the J gene end by 2 bases; junction bases not matched to a gene: 2. Germline V gives CDR1 MNHNY, CDR2 SVGAGI (reference sequence). The CDR3 loop is CASSSQGAGNTIYF. Here the CDR3 DNA reads TGTGCCAGCAGTTCGCAGGGGGCTGGAAACACCATATATTTT.

The chain employs TRBV5-1 and TRBJ2-3; D gene ambiguous. Germline V gives CDR1 SGHRS, CDR2 YFSETQ. The CDR3 length is 14 residues. Trimming removed 4 bases from V and 2 bases from J, with 11 bases in between. CDR3 nucleotides: TGCGCCAGCAGCCCTGACAACCCCACAGATACGCAGTATTTT. Translation gives CASSPDNPTDTQYF.

This clone was recorded only once. The gene calls are TRBV9 and TRBJ2-1; 10 bases align to TRBD2. The CDR3 totals 16 residues. Germline trimming cut 5 bases from V and 8 bases from J; bases unmatched to any gene: 13. CDR1 and CDR2 from the germline V gene are SGDLS and YYNGEE. The CDR3 coding sequence is TGTGCCAGCAGGAGAATTAGCGGGGGGTATGGGGATGAGCAGTTCTTC. It is translated as CASRRISGGYGDEQFF.